Shown below are 27 T cell receptor beta chains from a single sample sequenced in a study of cytomegalovirus exposure and HLA in healthy donors. PCR employed 60 Vbeta and 13 Jbeta primers. Clones were read by immunoSEQ multiplex PCR, and TCRdb kept only the in-frame ones, dropping some. The sample lists roughly 100,000 clones; approximately 11% were seen once. The sample taken for sequencing was PBMCs. The source is a man aged 40-55 years in good health and CMV-seropositive.

This clone was counted between two and nine times. The J gene is TRBJ1-5, the V gene TRBV6-5, with D perhaps matching TRBD1 (6 bases). CDR1 and CDR2 from the germline V gene are MNHEY and SVGAGI. The CDR3 sequence is 14 residues long. V was cut by 5 bases and J by 5 bases, with 13 bases left in between. CDR3 nucleotide sequence: TGTGCCAGCAGTAGTGGTCAGGGGCATCAGCCCCAGCATTTT. Translating it yields CASSSGQGHQPQHF.

The chain links TRBV28 to TRBJ2-7; no reliable D call. Germline-derived CDR1 and CDR2 are MDHEN and SYDVKM. Trimming removed 8 bases from V and 0 bases from J, with 8 bases in between. The CDR3 length is 12 residues. CDR3 DNA: TGTGCCAGCGTCTCTAGCTCCTACGAGCAGTACTTC. It encodes CASVSSSYEQYF.

The rearrangement uses TRBV10-3 and TRBJ2-7; D is unclear. V lost 8 bases and J 0 bases, leaving 11 bases between the germline ends. CDR1 and CDR2 (germline): ENHRY, SYGVKD. The CDR3 spans 13 residues. The CDR3 DNA follows: TGTGCCATCTGCCTAGAAAGCTCCTACGAGCAGTACTTC. This translates into CAICLESSYEQYF.

The gene calls are TRBV28 and TRBJ2-5; 10 nucleotides match TRBD1. Trimming took 8 bases from V and 3 from J; bases not matched to a gene: 9. The CDR3 runs 15 residues. Germline V gene data show CDR1 as MDHEN and CDR2 as SYDVKM. The CDR3 bases are TGTGCCAGCGGAGACCGGGACAGGGGAGAAGAGACCCAGTACTTC. It yields the protein CASGDRDRGEETQYF. The full variable domain, with the rest looked up from reference TRBV28 and TRBJ2-5, is DVKVTQSSRYLVKRTGEKVFLECVQDMDHENMFWYRQDPGLGLRLIYFSYDVKMKEKGDIPEGYSVSREKKERFSLILESASTNQTSMYLCASGDRDRGEETQYFGPGTRLLVL.

The rearrangement joins TRBV4-1 to TRBJ2-1, with 8 positions matching TRBD2. The germline CDR1 and CDR2 sequences are MGHRA and YSYEKL. There are 17 residues in the CDR3. Trimming removed 5 bases from V and 0 bases from J; junction bases left unmatched: 9. CDR3 sequence: CASSSRGSGSSYNEQFF. The CDR3, as DNA: TGCGCCAGCAGCTCCCGGGGGAGCGGGAGCTCCTACAATGAGCAGTTCTTC.

This clone has a handful of counts. The rearrangement uses TRBV4-1 and TRBJ1-5, with 10 bases aligning to TRBD1. The CDR3 length is 15 residues. Germline lookup yields CDR1 MGHRA and CDR2 YSYEKL. V dropped 1 base and J dropped 6; count of bases not matched to a gene: 3. The CDR3 is CASSQGQGATQPQHF. The CDR3 DNA reads as TGCGCCAGCAGCCAAGGACAGGGGGCGACTCAGCCCCAGCATTTT.

The chain uses TRBV5-1 and TRBJ2-7; D is unclear. Germline V lookup: CDR1 SGHRS, CDR2 YFSETQ. The CDR3 sequence is 13 residues long. V lost 0 bases and J 2 bases, leaving 6 bases between the germline ends. The CDR3: CASSLVFPYEQYF. CDR3 in DNA: TGCGCCAGCAGCTTGGTCTTCCCCTACGAGCAGTACTTC.

The rearrangement uses TRBV15 and TRBJ2-7, with no clear D. This CDR3 comprises 14 residues. Germline V CDR1 and CDR2: LNHNV, YYDKDF (reference sequence). Trimming shortened V by 0 bases and J by 3 bases, and 9 bases separated the two germline ends. CDR3 DNA: TGTGCCACCAGCAGAGATGTTGGGCGCTACGAGCAGTACTTC. It is translated as CATSRDVGRYEQYF.

The sample holds a few counts of this clone. This sequence joins TRBV5-1 and TRBJ1-2; D might be TRBD1 (5 bases). CDR3 length: 14 amino acids. V was shortened by 2 bases and J by 8 bases, with 16 bases between the two germline ends. Germline lookup yields CDR1 SGHRS and CDR2 YFSETQ. The CDR3 nucleotides read TGCGCCAGCAGCTTCGACCGGGGGGAGGGGGGCTACACCTTC. Translated: CASSFDRGEGGYTF.

The rearrangement links TRBV6-1 to TRBJ2-7, with 7 nucleotides matching TRBD2. The V gene end was trimmed by 6 bases and the J gene end by 3 bases; junction bases not matched to a gene: 8. Germline V gene data show CDR1 as MNHNS and CDR2 as SASEGT. This CDR3 has 14 amino acids. The CDR3 DNA reads TGTGCCAGCAGCCTCCCTAGCGGACGCTACGAGCAGTACTTC. Translation gives CASSLPSGRYEQYF.

The chain carries TRBV28 and TRBJ1-5; tentative D call: TRBD1 (5 bases). The CDR3 spans 18 residues. Trimming took 3 bases from V and 5 from J, leaving 23 bases between them. The germline V gene has CDR1 MDHEN and CDR2 SYDVKM. The CDR3 loop reads CASSLVKLREKGHQPQHF. CDR3 DNA sequence: TGTGCCAGCAGTTTGGTAAAACTCAGGGAAAAAGGACATCAGCCCCAGCATTTT.

This clone was observed a few times. The J gene is TRBJ2-5, the V gene TRBV5-6, with a weak D call TRBD2 (5 bases). Trimming left V 2 bases short and J 5 bases short, with 10 bases between. The CDR3 extends over 13 amino acids. The germline gives CDR1 SGHDT, CDR2 YYEEEE. CDR3 protein: CASSLPSSETQYF. Written as DNA, the CDR3 is TGTGCCAGCAGCTTACCTAGCTCTGAGACCCAGTACTTC.

This rearrangement joins TRBV9 to TRBJ2-1; TRBD2 is a possible D gene (6 bases). Looked up from germline, CDR1 is SGDLS and CDR2 is YYNGEE. The CDR3 contains 15 residues. Deletions cut 3 bases from V and 7 bases from J, with 17 bases between. CDR3 residues: CASSADLGGRNEQFF. The CDR3, as DNA: TGTGCCAGCAGCGCCGACTTGGGGGGAAGGAATGAGCAGTTCTTC.

This clone was counted only a few times. The V gene is TRBV5-1, the J gene TRBJ2-1; D gene unclear. Germline CDR1 reads SGHRS; CDR2 reads YFSETQ. The CDR3 is 14 amino acids. V was pared by 2 bases and J by 8 bases, with 14 bases between. Written as DNA, the CDR3 is TGCGCCAGCAGCTTTACCCAGGTTATGGATGAGCAGTTCTTC. The encoded protein is CASSFTQVMDEQFF.

This clone has only a few counts. The V call is TRBV7-2, the J call TRBJ2-5; D not resolved. Germline V lookup: CDR1 SGHTA, CDR2 FQGNSA. V lost 1 base, J lost 5 bases, and 8 bases lay in between. This CDR3 comprises 13 residues. The CDR3 region is CASSLVSRETQYF. CDR3 in DNA: TGTGCCAGCAGCTTAGTTTCCAGGGAGACCCAGTACTTC.

This rearrangement joins TRBV5-4 to TRBJ2-7, with D possibly matching TRBD2 (5 bases). V lost 0 bases to trimming and J lost 3 bases, with 10 bases between them. Germline loops: CDR1 SGHNT, CDR2 YYREEE (reference sequence). CDR3 length equals 14 residues. The CDR3 spells CASSLGPAGYEQYF. CDR3 coding DNA: TGTGCCAGCAGCTTGGGCCCCGCGGGCTACGAGCAGTACTTC.

The CDR3 DNA sequence: TGTGCTAGTGGTTTGGTTCAAGGGGTAGCGGGTGGCTACACCTTC. Protein sequence: CASGLVQGVAGGYTF. V gene TRBV12-5 combines with J gene TRBJ1-2; maybe TRBD1 (5 bases). This CDR3 has 15 amino acids. Germline V CDR1 and CDR2: LGHNT, FRNRAP. V was cut by 0 bases and J by 7 bases, with 15 bases left in between.

The chain combines TRBV18 with TRBJ1-1; no definite D call. Germline V gene sequence: CDR1 KGHSH, CDR2 LQKENI. V shed 1 base and J shed 1 base, with 7 bases lying between them. This CDR3 spans 14 amino acids. For the CDR3, the DNA is TGTGCCAGCTCACCACTGACACCGAACACTGAAGCTTTCTTT. Protein sequence: CASSPLTPNTEAFF.

Only a few counts were recorded for this clone. V usage is TRBV2 and J usage is TRBJ1-5; the D gene is possibly TRBD1 (5 bases). This CDR3 contains 15 residues. In germline, CDR1 is SNHLY, CDR2 FYNNEI. V dropped 5 bases and J dropped 0 bases, with 11 bases sitting between them. CDR3 coding DNA: TGTGCCAGCAGTACCGACAGATATAGCAATCAGCCCCAGCATTTT. Protein product: CASSTDRYSNQPQHF.

The sample holds a few counts of this clone. The chain couples TRBV9 to TRBJ1-2; possible D gene TRBD1, 5 bases. Trimming pared 3 bases from V and 2 bases from J, leaving 14 bases between. Germline loops: CDR1 SGDLS, CDR2 YYNGEE. CDR3 size: 15 residues. CDR3 sequence (DNA): TGTGCCAGCAGCGACAGTAGGGGCATGAACTATGGCTACACCTTC. Translating gives CASSDSRGMNYGYTF.

This chain links TRBV2 with TRBJ1-5; the D gene is possibly TRBD1 (5 bases). V was pared by 6 bases and J by 6 bases, with 15 bases between. The CDR3 totals 14 residues. CDR1 is SNHLY and CDR2 is FYNNEI in the germline V gene. CDR3 sequence reads: CASRGEGAGQPQHF. The CDR3 nucleotides read TGTGCCAGCAGGGGGGAAGGAGCGGGTCAGCCCCAGCATTTT.

By share, this clone ranks as medium-sized. The CDR3: CASSQEAGTMYQETQYF. DNA for the CDR3: TGCGCCAGCAGCCAAGAGGCGGGCACGATGTACCAAGAGACCCAGTACTTC. This rearrangement joins TRBV4-3 to TRBJ2-5; maybe TRBD2 (5 bases). The CDR3 runs 17 residues. V lost 0 bases and J lost 0, with 14 bases in between. Germline loops: CDR1 LGHNA, CDR2 YSLEER.

V gene TRBV5-6 combines with J gene TRBJ2-3; 7 nucleotides match TRBD2. V shed 4 bases and J 8 bases; nucleotides not matched to a gene: 13. This CDR3 has 15 residues. CDR1 is SGHDT and CDR2 is YYEEEE in the germline V gene. The CDR3 nucleotides read TGTGCCAGCAGCCCCATATCCCGGGACTACGGTACGCAGTATTTT. As protein: CASSPISRDYGTQYF.

This clone was detected many times. V gene TRBV5-1 combines with J gene TRBJ1-1; D might be TRBD1 (5 bases). V lost 3 bases and J 2 bases, leaving 11 bases between the germline ends. This CDR3 comprises 14 residues. CDR1 is SGHRS, CDR2 YFSETQ, per germline. This chain's CDR3 is CASSSDRTNTEAFF. CDR3 in DNA: TGCGCCAGCAGCTCAGACAGAACCAACACTGAAGCTTTCTTT.

This clone was observed a handful of times. The rearrangement links TRBV11-3 to TRBJ2-7; either TRBD1 or TRBD2 may supply D (5 bases each). The V and J ends lost 5 bases and 5 bases respectively, with 13 bases between them. This CDR3 spans 13 amino acids. Germline loops: CDR1 SGHNT, CDR2 YENEEA. The CDR3 sequence: CASSLGTRDEQYF. CDR3 nucleotides: TGTGCCAGCAGCCTAGGGACCAGGGACGAGCAGTACTTC.

The V call is TRBV7-9, the J call TRBJ2-1; 9 bases map to TRBD2. CDR3 length equals 15 residues. In germline, CDR1 is SEHNR, CDR2 FQNEAQ (reference sequence). The V segment lost 5 bases and the J segment 9 bases; nucleotides outside the gene matches: 11. The CDR3 DNA reads TGTGCCAGCAGCCCCGCTGCGGGAGGGCCGCCTGAGCAGTTCTTC. As protein: CASSPAAGGPPEQFF. The whole variable domain, remainder taken from reference TRBV7-9 and TRBJ2-1, is DTGVSQNPRHKITKRGQNVTFRCDPISEHNRLYWYRQTLGQGPEFLTYFQNEAQLEKSRLLSDRFSAERPKGSFSTLEIQRTEQGDSAMYLCASSPAAGGPPEQFFGPGTRLTVL.

The chain uses TRBV6-5 and TRBJ2-1; 12 nucleotides agree with TRBD1. V shed 8 bases, J shed 5 bases, and the junction held 4 bases outside the gene matches. Per the germline V gene, CDR1 is MNHEY and CDR2 is SVGAGI. CDR3 size: 14 residues. CDR3 sequence: CASRRDRGHNEQFF. The CDR3 nucleotides are TGTGCCAGCCGTCGGGACAGGGGGCACAATGAGCAGTTCTTC.